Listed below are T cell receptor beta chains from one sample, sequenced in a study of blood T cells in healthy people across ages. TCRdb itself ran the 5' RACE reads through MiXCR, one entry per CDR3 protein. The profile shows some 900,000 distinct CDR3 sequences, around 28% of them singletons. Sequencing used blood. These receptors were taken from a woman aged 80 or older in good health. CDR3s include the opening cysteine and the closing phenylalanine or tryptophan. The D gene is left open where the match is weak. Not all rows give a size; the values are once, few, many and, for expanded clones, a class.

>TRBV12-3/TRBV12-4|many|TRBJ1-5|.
TGTGCCAGCAGTTTTGTAGGAGGGAGAAGCAATCAGCCCCAGCATTTT
CASSFVGGRSNQPQHF
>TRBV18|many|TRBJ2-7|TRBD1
TGTGCCAGCTCACCAGACCTATTACGGGACAGGGCTAAGCAGTACTTC
CASSPDLLRDRAKQYF
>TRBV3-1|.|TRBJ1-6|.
TGTGCCAGCAGCCTGGGACATCCAAATTCACCCCTCCACTTT
CASSLGHPNSPLHF
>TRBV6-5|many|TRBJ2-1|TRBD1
TGTGCCAGCAAAAAGGTGGACAGGGAGAGGAATGAGCAGTTCTTC
CASKKVDRERNEQFF
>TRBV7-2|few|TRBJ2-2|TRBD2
TGTGCCAGCAGCACTGGACTAGCGGGCCTAAACACCGGGGAGCTGTTTTTT
CASSTGLAGLNTGELFF
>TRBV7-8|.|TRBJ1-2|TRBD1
TGTGCCAGCAGCTTCCTGGACTCGACAGGGGGGAACTATGGCTACACCTTC
CASSFLDSTGGNYGYTF
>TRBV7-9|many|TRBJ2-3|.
TGTGCCACCGGGGTGGATACGCAGTATTTT
CATGVDTQYF
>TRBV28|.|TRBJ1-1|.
TGTGCCAGCACTTTGGGGGGCGGGACTGTGGGGACTGAAGCTTTCTTT
CASTLGGGTVGTEAFF
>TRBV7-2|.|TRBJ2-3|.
TGTGCCAGCAGCTTAGATATAGGAGGGGGCGCAGATACGCAGTATTTT
CASSLDIGGGADTQYF
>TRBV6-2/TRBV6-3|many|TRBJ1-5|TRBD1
TGTGCCAGCAGTTACCAAACAGGGGGCGAAAGTCAGCCCCAGCATTTT
CASSYQTGGESQPQHF
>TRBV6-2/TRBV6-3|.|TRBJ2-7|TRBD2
TGTGCCAGCAGCCGCAGACTAGCGGGGCCCAGCTCCTACGAGCAGTACTTC
CASSRRLAGPSSYEQYF
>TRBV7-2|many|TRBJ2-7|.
TGTGCCAGCAGCTTAGACGCGGCGGGGCACTACGAGCAGTACTTC
CASSLDAAGHYEQYF
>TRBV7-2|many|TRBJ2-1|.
TGTGCCAGCAGCTCTACACGACAAACAAAGCAGTTCTTC
CASSSTRQTKQFF
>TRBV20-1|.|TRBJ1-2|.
TGCAGTGCTAGAGATTTGTCCTCCGGGGCCTATGGCTACACCTTC
CSARDLSSGAYGYTF
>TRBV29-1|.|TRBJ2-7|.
TGCAGCGCCTTTGACTACGAGCAGTACTTC
CSAFDYEQYF
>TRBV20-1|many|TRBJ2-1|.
TGCAGTGCTAGATGGACGGGGACACACAATGAGCAGTTCTTC
CSARWTGTHNEQFF
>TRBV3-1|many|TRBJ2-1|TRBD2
TGTGCCAGCAGCCACCGACTAGCGGGGGGGGCTTACAATGAGCAGTTCTTC
CASSHRLAGGAYNEQFF
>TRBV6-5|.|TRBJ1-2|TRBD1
TGTGCCAGCCTGGACAGGGGCCGGTCGGGCTACATCTTC
CASLDRGRSGYIF
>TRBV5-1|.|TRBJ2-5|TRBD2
TGCGCCAGCAGCTTGCTAGCGGCCCCTCAAGAGACCCAGTACTTC
CASSLLAAPQETQYF
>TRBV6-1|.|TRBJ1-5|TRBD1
TGTGCCAGCAGTGAGGTCGAGACAGGGTCCTACAATCAGCCCCAGCATTTT
CASSEVETGSYNQPQHF
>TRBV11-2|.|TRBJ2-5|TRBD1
TGTGCCAGCAGCTGCTCCACAGGGGTAGAGACCCAGTACTTC
CASSCSTGVETQYF
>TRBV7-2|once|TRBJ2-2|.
TGTGCCAGCAGCTTAGCGTGGGCAGACACCGGGGAGCGGTTTTTT
CASSLAWADTGERFF
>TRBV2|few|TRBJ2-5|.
TGTGCCAGCAGTGAAGGGGGGCACTTACAAGAGACCCAGTACTTC
CASSEGGHLQETQYF
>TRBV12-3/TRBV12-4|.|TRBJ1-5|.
TGTGCCAGCAGTTGGGCAGGACGCAATCAGCCCCAGCATTTT
CASSWAGRNQPQHF
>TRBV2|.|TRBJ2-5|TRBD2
TGTGCCAGCAGTGAAGCGAGACTAGCCCGAGTAGAGACCCAGTACTTC
CASSEARLARVETQYF
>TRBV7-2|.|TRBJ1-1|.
TGTGCCAGCAGCCAGAGGAGGAACACTGAAGCTTTCTTT
CASSQRRNTEAFF
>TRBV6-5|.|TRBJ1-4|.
TGTGCCAGCAGTTATCGTTCTGGGGCAGGGAATGAAAAACTGTTTTTT
CASSYRSGAGNEKLFF
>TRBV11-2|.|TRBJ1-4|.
TGTGCCAGCAGCTCCGTCGGACAGAAGATGTTTTTT
CASSSVGQKMFF
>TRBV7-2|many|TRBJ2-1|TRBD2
TGTGCCAGCAGCCCCGCTTTGGGCGCGGGGGGGCTACGGGAGCAGTTCTTC
CASSPALGAGGLREQFF
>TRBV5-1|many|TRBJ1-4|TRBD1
TGCGCCAGCAGCTTGGCCGGGACAGCTAATGAAAAACTGTTTTTT
CASSLAGTANEKLFF
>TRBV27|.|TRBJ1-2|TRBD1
TGTGCCAGCAGTTTATCAAGGGGGCTTAGCTATGGCTACACCTTC
CASSLSRGLSYGYTF
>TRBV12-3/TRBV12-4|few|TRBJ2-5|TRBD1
TGTGCCAGCAGTCTCGGGACAGGGGGCTTTCGAAATGAGCAGTACTTC
CASSLGTGGFRNEQYF
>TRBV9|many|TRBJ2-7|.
TGTGCCAGCCCCCGGACTGGCCATTACGAGCAGTACTTC
CASPRTGHYEQYF
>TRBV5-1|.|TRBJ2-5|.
TGCGCCAACAGCTTGGCTACACAGCAAGAGACCCAGTACTTC
CANSLATQQETQYF
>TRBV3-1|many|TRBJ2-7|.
TGTGCCAGCAGCCAAGTAGAAGGGTACGAGCAGTACTTC
CASSQVEGYEQYF
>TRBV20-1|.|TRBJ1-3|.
TGCAGTGCTAGAGAAGCAGGCTCTGGAAACACCATATATTTT
CSAREAGSGNTIYF
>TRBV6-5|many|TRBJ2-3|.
TGTGCCAGCAGTTACGTTCTGGGGAACACAGATACGCAGTATTTT
CASSYVLGNTDTQYF
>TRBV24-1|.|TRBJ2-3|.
TGTCCCACCAGTGGGGGGGTTGCAGGGGAAGCAGATACGCAGTATTTT
CPTSGGVAGEADTQYF
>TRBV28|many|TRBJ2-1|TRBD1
TGTGCCAGCGGCCGGGACAGAAACAATGAGCAGTTCTTC
CASGRDRNNEQFF
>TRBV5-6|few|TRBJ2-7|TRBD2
TGTGCCAGCAGCTCGTGGACTAGCGGGGGATTAGGCGAGCAGTACTTC
CASSSWTSGGLGEQYF
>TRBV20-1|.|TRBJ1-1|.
TGCAGTGCTAGTGGGACTGAAGCTTTCTTT
CSASGTEAFF
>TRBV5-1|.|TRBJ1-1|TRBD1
TGCGCCAGCAGCTTGGAGGGACAGGGTTGGGCTTTCTTT
CASSLEGQGWAFF
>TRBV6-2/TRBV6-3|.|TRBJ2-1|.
TGTGCCAGCAGCCCTCGAAATGAGCAGTTCTTC
CASSPRNEQFF
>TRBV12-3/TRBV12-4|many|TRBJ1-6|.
TGTGCCAGCGCTACAGGGAGCTCCTATAATTCACCCCTCCACTTT
CASATGSSYNSPLHF
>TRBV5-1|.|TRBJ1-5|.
TGTGCCAGCAGCTTAGGGGTGGGGAGCAATCAGCCCCAGCATTTT
CASSLGVGSNQPQHF
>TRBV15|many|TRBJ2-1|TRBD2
TGTGCCACCAATGCGGGGGGGTCCTACAATGAGCAGTTCTTC
CATNAGGSYNEQFF
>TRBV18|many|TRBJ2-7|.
TGTGCCAGCTCACCAAACGCAGCTTCCTACGAGCAGTACTTC
CASSPNAASYEQYF
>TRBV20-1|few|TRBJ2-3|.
TGCAGTGCTAGAGATTGGGGGGCCCCCGACACAGATACGCAGTATTTT
CSARDWGAPDTDTQYF
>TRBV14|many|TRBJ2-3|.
TGTGCCAGCAGCCGACAACAGGGAGTAGGCACAGATACGCAGTATTTT
CASSRQQGVGTDTQYF
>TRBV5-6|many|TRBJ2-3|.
TGTGCCAGCAGCTTGTTGCTTCCCCTTTCGGATACGCAGTATTTT
CASSLLLPLSDTQYF
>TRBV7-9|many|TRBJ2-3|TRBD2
TGTGCCAGCAGCTTAGGACGGGCCCAGGGAGGGACAGATACGCAGTATTTT
CASSLGRAQGGTDTQYF
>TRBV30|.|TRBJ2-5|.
TGTGCCTGGTCCCAGGACGGCGAAAAGACCCAGTACTTC
CAWSQDGEKTQYF
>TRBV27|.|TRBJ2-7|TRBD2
TGTGCCAGCTGGACTAGCGGGCCCTACGAGCAGTACTTC
CASWTSGPYEQYF